Below are 20 T cell receptor beta chains sequenced from a single sample in a study of spatial heterogeneity in lung cancer. Time point given: blood at routine non-recurrence follow-up after resection. TCRdb used MiXCR to reprocess the 5' RACE reads, holding one entry per CDR3 protein. The data show nearly 2,500 distinct CDR3 sequences, around 58% seen once. Sequencing used PBMCs, obtained at follow-up. The receptors were gathered from a female donor with early-stage non-small cell lung cancer.

In the case of this clonotype: Found in a library prepared for alpha chains, this beta chain is an off-target read, and its abundance has little meaning. The gene calls are TRBV5-1 and TRBJ2-7; maybe TRBD1 (5 bases). Trimming removed 0 bases at V and 6 bases at J, with 10 bases between. CDR1 and CDR2 from the germline V gene are SGHRS and YFSETQ. CDR3 length: 13 amino acids. CDR3 in DNA: TGCGCCAGCAGCTTGGTAGATCAGGGCGAGCAGTACTTC. This translates into CASSLVDQGEQYF.

Concerning this clonotype itself: This beta chain is an off-target read within a library intended for alpha chains, so its frequency means little. J is TRBJ2-3 and V is TRBV5-1, with a possible D match to TRBD1 (6 bases). The length of the CDR3 is 15 residues. Germline CDR1 and CDR2: SGHRS and YFSETQ. V shed 0 bases and J shed 3 bases, with 11 bases lying between them. The CDR3 DNA follows: TGCGCCAGCAGCTTGGACAGGGCATTGACAGATACGCAGTATTTT. Amino acid sequence: CASSLDRALTDTQYF.

As for this clonotype: For a library built for alpha chains, this beta chain is a stray read; little rests on its size. The chain employs TRBV5-1 and TRBJ2-7; D gene ambiguous. V lost 5 bases to trimming and J lost 4 bases, with 13 bases between them. The CDR3 covers 13 residues. Germline values: CDR1 SGHRS, CDR2 YFSETQ. The CDR3 loop reads CASSPVGPYEQYF. The CDR3 DNA reads TGCGCCAGCAGTCCCGTGGGCCCATACGAGCAGTACTTC.

This clonotype was observed a handful of times. This beta chain is an unintended read in a library built for alpha chains; its size means little. J is TRBJ2-1 and V is TRBV7-9; D call uncertain. This CDR3 is 12 amino acids long. Trimming stripped 2 bases from V and 7 bases from J, with 6 bases between. From germline, CDR1 is SEHNR and CDR2 FQNEAQ (reference sequence). The CDR3 sequence is CASSLLLNEQFF. The CDR3 region has the DNA TGTGCCAGCAGCTTACTTCTAAATGAGCAGTTCTTC.

This clonotype occurred a few times. Because this beta chain is a stray read in a library intended to capture alpha chains, its abundance should not be given much weight. The chain combines TRBV20-1 with TRBJ2-7; 7 nucleotides line up with TRBD2. In germline, CDR1 is DFQATT, CDR2 SNEGSKA (reference sequence). The ends lost 5 bases at V and 2 bases at J; junction bases unmatched: 6. The length of the CDR3 is 13 residues. The CDR3 DNA reads as TGCAGTGCTGAGGCTAGCGGAACCTACGAGCAGTACTTC. Its protein is CSAEASGTYEQYF.

In this sample, this clonotype turned up a few times. Within a library made for alpha chains, this beta chain is off target, and its count is uninformative. The gene calls are TRBV20-1 and TRBJ2-7, with unresolved D. This CDR3 spans 15 amino acids. V dropped 1 base and J dropped 1 base, with 14 bases sitting between them. The V gene's germline CDR1 is DFQATT and CDR2 SNEGSKA (reference sequence). The DNA for the CDR3 is TGCAGTGCTAGAGCCCCTAAAGGCAGTTCCTACGAGCAGTACTTC. It yields the protein CSARAPKGSSYEQYF.

This clonotype was counted between two and nine times. In a library made to pick up alpha chains, this beta chain is a stray read with a size that means little. The chain recombines TRBV25-1 with TRBJ2-7, with TRBD1 matching over 9 bases. Germline V gives CDR1 MGHDK, CDR2 SYGVNS. Unmatched junction bases numbered 9, after V lost 7 bases and J lost 2 bases. The CDR3 totals 15 residues. CDR3 in DNA: TGTGCCAGCAACGACGCGACAGGGGGTCCCTACGAGCAGTACTTC. It codes for CASNDATGGPYEQYF.

Regarding this clonotype: With the library built for alpha chains, this beta chain is off target and its frequency is not meaningful. The gene calls are TRBV29-1 and TRBJ2-3; 7 nucleotides line up with TRBD2. Looked up from germline, CDR1 is SQVTM and CDR2 is ANQGSEA. The V and J ends lost 0 bases and 0 bases, in that order; junction bases with no gene match: 3. This CDR3 contains 15 residues. The CDR3 DNA is TGCAGCGTTGAAGATACCGGGGGGAGCACAGATACGCAGTATTTT. As protein: CSVEDTGGSTDTQYF.

About this clonotype: Since the library was made to target alpha chains, this beta chain is a stray read and its abundance is not meaningful. CDR3 DNA: TGCAGCGTTGTGCGGCAGGGTGGGGACATTCAGTACTTC. Its protein product is CSVVRQGGDIQYF. The chain carries TRBV29-1 and TRBJ2-4; possible D gene TRBD1, 5 bases. This CDR3 comprises 13 residues. The ends were cut back, 4 bases at V and 8 bases at J, with 15 bases in the middle. Germline CDR1 and CDR2: SQVTM and ANQGSEA.

Concerning this clonotype: Within a library made for alpha chains, this beta chain is off target, and its count is uninformative. The genes are TRBV29-1 and TRBJ2-2; D is possibly TRBD1 (6 bases). The ends were cut back, 8 bases at V and 4 bases at J, with 14 bases in the middle. Germline V CDR1 and CDR2: SQVTM, ANQGSEA. The CDR3 consists of 13 residues. CDR3 DNA sequence: TGCAGCCTCCGAGTGACAGGCACCGGGGAGCTGTTTTTT. It specifies CSLRVTGTGELFF.

With respect to this clonotype: As an off-target read in a library built for alpha chains, this beta chain has a frequency of little significance. CDR3 sequence (DNA): TGTGCCAGCAGTGAACTAGGGACAGGGGGTGATACGCAGTATTTT. It encodes CASSELGTGGDTQYF. The gene calls are TRBV2 and TRBJ2-3; 11 nucleotides agree with TRBD1. Losses at the gene ends were 2 bases for V and 6 bases for J; bases not matched to a gene: 4. CDR3 size: 15 residues. Germline loops: CDR1 SNHLY, CDR2 FYNNEI. Using reference TRBV2 and TRBJ2-3 for the parts outside the CDR3, the full variable domain is EPEVTQTPSHQVTQMGQEVILRCVPISNHLYFYWYRQILGQKVEFLVSFYNNEISEKSEIFDDQFSVERPDGSNFTLKIRSTKLEDSAMYFCASSELGTGGDTQYFGPGTRLTVL.

To note about this clonotype: In a library made to pick up alpha chains, this beta chain is a stray read with a size that means little. The V gene is TRBV29-1, the J gene TRBJ2-1; 14 bases align to TRBD2. The CDR3 extends over 16 amino acids. V lost 1 base to trimming and J lost 9 bases; unmatched junction nucleotides: 8. Germline assignment: CDR1 SQVTM and CDR2 ANQGSEA. The CDR3 loop is CSVEGGLAGVFSEQFF. The CDR3 coding sequence is TGCAGCGTTGAAGGGGGACTAGCGGGAGTATTCAGTGAGCAGTTCTTC.

The sample holds a few counts of this clonotype. A library prepared for alpha chains yielded this beta chain as an off-target read; its size is of little meaning. The chain uses TRBV12-3 or TRBV12-4 and TRBJ2-7; the D is unclear. CDR3 size: 14 residues. V shed 6 bases and J shed 0 bases, with 12 bases lying between them. The CDR3 loop is CASRGSTNSYEQYF. The CDR3 bases are TGTGCCAGCAGGGGCTCAACGAACTCCTACGAGCAGTACTTC.

This clonotype has more than one count but fewer than ten. This beta chain turned up in a library designed for alpha chains; as an off-target read, its abundance says little. V gene TRBV7-2 combines with J gene TRBJ1-2; weak D call: TRBD1 (6 bases). Between the trimmed V and J ends, which lost 1 base and 4 bases, there was a span of 13 bases. CDR1 is SGHTA, CDR2 FQGNSA, per germline. The CDR3 has 15 residues. CDR3 bases: TGTGCCAGCAGCTTAGGGACAGCTGCCCGCTATGGCTACACCTTC. This translates into CASSLGTAARYGYTF. Filled out from reference TRBV7-2 and TRBJ1-2, the complete variable domain reads GAGVSQSPSNKVTEKGKDVELRCDPISGHTALYWYRQSLGQGLEFLIYFQGNSAPDKSGLPSDRFSAERTGGSVSTLTIQRTQQEDSAVYLCASSLGTAARYGYTFGSGTRLTVV.

This clonotype was picked up a small number of times. The library was built for alpha chains, so this beta chain is an off-target read and its size means little. This rearrangement joins TRBV7-9 to TRBJ2-3; TRBD2 agrees at 7 bases. Germline V lookup: CDR1 SEHNR, CDR2 FQNEAQ (reference sequence). The CDR3 is 15 amino acids. The V segment lost 3 bases and the J segment 5 bases; nucleotides outside the gene matches: 8. The CDR3 bases are TGTGCCAGCAGCTTTGGGGCGGGAGCGGAAGATACGCAGTATTTT. Translated, it gives CASSFGAGAEDTQYF.

In its sample, this clonotype was seen a few times. This beta chain represents an off-target read in a library built for alpha chains; its size is of limited meaning. The rearrangement joins TRBV2 to TRBJ1-2; D is ambiguous. Trimming removed 3 bases from V and 6 bases from J, with 8 bases in between. Looked up from germline, CDR1 is SNHLY and CDR2 is FYNNEI. The CDR3 runs 12 residues. CDR3 loop: CASSDSGDGYTF. The DNA of the CDR3 is TGTGCCAGCAGTGATAGCGGGGATGGCTACACCTTC.

Points on this clonotype: This beta chain is an off-target read within a library intended for alpha chains, so its frequency means little. The V and J genes are TRBV12-3 or TRBV12-4 and TRBJ2-6, with D unresolved. The CDR3 length is 13 residues. V lost 8 bases and J 0 bases, leaving 5 bases between the germline ends. CDR3 nucleotides: TGTGCCAGCTTACTCTCTGGGGCCAACGTCCTGACTTTC. Encoded protein: CASLLSGANVLTF.

This clonotype showed up just a few times. Since it is a stray read in a library aimed at alpha chains, this beta chain has a size that is not meaningful. The CDR3 coding sequence is TGTGCCAGCAGTTTAACTAGCGCCTACAATGAGCAGTTCTTC. Translating it yields CASSLTSAYNEQFF. The rearrangement uses TRBV12-3 or TRBV12-4 and TRBJ2-1; 7 positions agree with TRBD2. The V and J ends lost 2 bases and 2 bases, in that order; junction bases with no gene match: 0. This CDR3 contains 14 residues.

There are a few counts of this clonotype. For a library built for alpha chains, this beta chain is a stray read; little rests on its size. The chain carries TRBV29-1 and TRBJ2-3; D is uncertain. Germline V gene data show CDR1 as SQVTM and CDR2 as ANQGSEA. The ends were cut back, 3 bases at V and 1 base at J, with 8 bases in the middle. This CDR3 has 13 amino acids. In DNA, the CDR3 is TGCAGCGTTGAGGCCCGCGGCACAGATACGCAGTATTTT. Its translation is CSVEARGTDTQYF.

A word on this clonotype: This beta chain was picked up by a library intended for alpha chains and is off target, so its count carries little meaning. V is TRBV2 and J is TRBJ2-5, with 9 bases matching TRBD2. The ends lost 1 base at V and 3 bases at J; junction bases unmatched: 0. CDR1 is SNHLY, CDR2 FYNNEI, per germline. The CDR3 has 14 amino acids. This CDR3 is CASSEGLAEETQYF. The CDR3 DNA is TGTGCCAGCAGTGAAGGACTAGCGGAAGAGACCCAGTACTTC.